This entry lists 8 T cell receptor delta chains sequenced from one sample in a study of gamma-delta chains in newborns, infants, children. TCRdb made new clone calls on the reads using CATT. The sample holds under 3,500 delta-chain clones, under 60% seen once. Sequenced material: blood, taken at baseline. These receptors were collected from a child who received the measles vaccine.

This clone came up a few times. This chain links TRDV3 with TRDJ1; D is undetermined. Trimming pared 2 bases from V and 0 bases from J, leaving 10 bases between. Germline CDR1 and CDR2: TVYSNPD and GDNSRS (reference sequence). This CDR3 region has 13 residues. The CDR3 is CAFSATYTDKLIF. The CDR3 DNA reads as TGTGCCTTTTCTGCGACGTACACCGATAAACTCATCTTT.

A few counts support this clone. The same CDR3 also results from other DNA sequences found in this sample. The chain couples TRDV2 to TRDJ3, with TRDD3 matching 10 bases. This CDR3 contains 18 residues. The J segment lost 0 bases and the V segment lost 1 base, leaving 2 bases of the junction unmatched. Germline V gives CDR1 GEAIGNYY, CDR2 EKD. The CDR3 spells CACDTAGGYSWDTRQMFF. The CDR3 nucleotides are TGTGCCTGTGACACTGCTGGGGGATACTCCTGGGACACCCGACAGATGTTTTTC.

The V and J genes are TRDV1 and TRDJ1; 8 positions match TRDD3. CDR1 is TSWWSYY and CDR2 is QGS in the germline V gene. The CDR3 sequence is 18 residues long. Trimming at V came to 2 bases and at J to 8 bases, leaving 19 bases not matched to a gene. The CDR3, as DNA: TGTGCTCTTGGGGAATGGGGCCTCCCGGGGATACCGGGGGGAAAACTCATCTTT. Its translation: CALGEWGLPGIPGGKLIF.

This chain connects TRDV1 to TRDJ3; D is possibly TRDD3 (6 bases). CDR1 and CDR2 (germline): TSWWSYY, QGS. This CDR3 has 21 amino acids. V was pared by 4 bases and J by 8 bases, with 30 bases between. The CDR3 is CALGVYPILGPGDPYTRQMFF. CDR3 DNA sequence: TGTGCTCTTGGGGTATACCCCATTCTTGGACCCGGGGATCCTTACACCCGACAGATGTTTTTC.

The J gene is TRDJ1, the V gene TRDV2, with 13 positions matching TRDD3. The CDR3 totals 20 residues. Germline V gene sequence: CDR1 GEAIGNYY, CDR2 EKD. Trimming cost V 0 bases and J 2 bases; bases outside gene matches: 14. In DNA form, the CDR3 reads TGTGCCTGTGACACCGTGCTACTGGGGGATACGGGAACCTGGACCGATAAACTCATCTTT. It encodes CACDTVLLGDTGTWTDKLIF.

The CDR3 DNA follows: TGTGCTCTTGGGGAAACCCCAAAGGGCCTACTGAACGACGTACTGGGGGATACTTGGGGGAACACCGATAAACTCATCTTT. It yields the protein CALGETPKGLLNDVLGDTWGNTDKLIF. The chain recombines TRDV1 with TRDJ1, with TRDD3 matching 12 bases. Germline V gives CDR1 TSWWSYY, CDR2 QGS. V shed 2 bases, J shed 0 bases, and the junction held 34 bases outside the gene matches. There are 27 residues in the CDR3.

Concerning this clone itself: It may be a read error: a sequence one base away is much more abundant. V is TRDV2 and J is TRDJ3; TRDD3 matches at 9 bases. The germline V gene encodes CDR1 GEAIGNYY and CDR2 EKD. The CDR3 is 17 residues long. CDR3: CACDTLGDDWDARQMFF. Here the CDR3 DNA reads TGTGCCTGTGACACTCTGGGGGATGACTGGGACGCCCGACAGATGTTTTTC.

This clone is labeled as medium-sized. This same CDR3 is encoded by further DNA sequences in the sample. The chain couples TRDV1 to TRDJ1, with TRDD3 matching over 8 bases. The V segment lost 3 bases and the J segment 1 base; nucleotides outside the gene matches: 16. The germline CDR1 and CDR2 sequences are TSWWSYY and QGS. The CDR3 spans 19 residues. The CDR3 DNA sequence: TGTGCTCTTGGGGACTCATCCTACTACGGGGATACTGGCACCGATAAACTCATCTTT. Protein sequence: CALGDSSYYGDTGTDKLIF.